This T cell receptor beta chain was captured in a study of blood T cell repertoires in COVID-19. As for the study in general: The samples span acute and convalescent COVID-19 from the United States, Italy and Spain.

Sequencing was performed with immunoSEQ multiplex PCR; in TCRdb, only in-frame clones are kept and a portion is missing. The data hold hundreds of thousands of clones, with 65% to 90% observed a single time. The TCR originated in a human donor in a cohort sampled during active COVID-19. Specimen: peripheral blood.

CDR3 protein: CATRDRGHSGNTIYF. CDR3 nucleotides: TGCGCCACCCGGGACAGGGGCCACTCTGGAAACACCATATATTTT. The V gene is TRBV10-2, the J gene TRBJ1-3; 10 bases agree with TRBD1. Germline lookup yields CDR1 WSHSY and CDR2 SAAADI. Trimming at V came to 10 bases and at J to 0 bases, leaving 6 bases not matched to a gene. The CDR3 covers 15 residues.